The present TCR beta chain was sequenced within a study of tumor and adjacent non-tumor tissue in lung cancer. Across the whole study: The patients, roughly eleven men and 5 or 6 women, were roughly 31 to 85 with stage I to III disease. Study-wide results and caveats: Significantly higher TCR diversity was found in tumor than normal lung. Top 100 clones took a larger repertoire share in normal lung.

The template was RNA from unsorted bulk tissue. More than 3 cm separated this lung sample from the edge of the tumor. Germline V gene data show CDR1 as SGHNT and CDR2 as YYREEE (reference sequence). There are 15 residues in the CDR3. A note on this clonotype: Its antigen is not known. The germline gene is not matched at one end of the junction; a read error may be the cause.

A modified ARM-PCR protocol with three rounds of nested PCR amplified TCRbeta. Each CDR3 protein is one row after TCRdb ran MiXCR on the multiplex PCR reads. The profile shows roughly 74,000 distinct CDR3 sequences, more than 65% of them singletons. The sequenced sample was distant non-tumor lung tissue. The receptor's source is a man aged 70 or older with non-small cell lung cancer. The rearrangement links TRBV5-4 to TRBJ2-5; TRBD2 agrees at 9 bases. In DNA form, the CDR3 reads TGTGCCCGCAGACTGGCGACTAGCGGCCAAGAGAAACAGTACTTC. Its protein product is CARRLATSGQEKQYF.